This T cell receptor (beta chain) was profiled in a study of Graves' ophthalmopathy and Graves' hyperthyroidism. Study information: Researchers classed hyperthyroidism as stable given no ophthalmopathy within 18 months of follow-up.

Study results and limitations: Ophthalmopathy progression predictions by the model showed 72% to 80% specificity and roughly 71% sensitivity. Blood repertoires reportedly contained most expanded thyroid clonotypes above 0.001 frequency.

Amplification of TCR beta CDR3 regions used RNA transcripts. Following a first-round RT-PCR that used HTBI primers, a second-round multiplex PCR was carried out. TCRdb ran MiXCR on the multiplex PCR reads and lists one entry per CDR3 protein. Of about 1.1 million distinct CDR3 sequences listed, 36% are singletons. Germline V lookup: CDR1 SGDLS, CDR2 YYNGEE. V was shortened by 0 bases and J by 5 bases, with 18 bases between the two germline ends. This CDR3 has 16 amino acids. With regard to this clonotype: Its matching antigen is unknown.

Enrollment excluded any patients with other autoimmune diseases, uncontrolled infections, pregnancy or lactation. The chain carries TRBV9 and TRBJ2-7, with a tentative D call TRBD2 (6 bases). The origin of this receptor is an adult man with Graves' hyperthyroidism. The sample consisted of peripheral blood or thyroid tissue (not recorded which). The CDR3 nucleotides read TGTGCCAGCAGCGTAGGGCTGATGGGGGGTTCCGACGAGCAGTACTTC. This codes for CASSVGLMGGSDEQYF.